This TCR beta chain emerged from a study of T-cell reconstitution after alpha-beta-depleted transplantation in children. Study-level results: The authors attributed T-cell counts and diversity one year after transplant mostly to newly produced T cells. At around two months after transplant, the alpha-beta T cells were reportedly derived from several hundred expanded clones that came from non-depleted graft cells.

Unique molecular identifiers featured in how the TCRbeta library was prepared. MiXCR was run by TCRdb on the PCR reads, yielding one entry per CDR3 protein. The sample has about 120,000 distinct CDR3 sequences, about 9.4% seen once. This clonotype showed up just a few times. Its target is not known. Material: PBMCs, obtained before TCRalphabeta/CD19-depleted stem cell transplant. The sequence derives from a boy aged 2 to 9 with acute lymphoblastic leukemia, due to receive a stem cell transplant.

The CDR3 spells CASKLAPNKNIQYF. CDR3 coding DNA: TGCGCCAGCAAGCTAGCCCCGAATAAAAACATTCAGTACTTC. This chain joins TRBV5-1 and TRBJ2-4, with D tentatively TRBD2 (5 bases). This CDR3 is built from 14 residues. V was pared by 6 bases and J by 4 bases, with 14 bases between. Germline V gives CDR1 SGHRS, CDR2 YFSETQ.